This entry concerns a single T cell receptor beta chain. This record belongs to a study of blood T cell repertoires in COVID-19. Study background: Sites across the United States, Italy and Spain contributed samples from acute and convalescent COVID-19. The cDNA or gDNA used as material had been derived from T cells, B-cell-depleted T cells, or PBMCs.

Sequencing was performed with immunoSEQ multiplex PCR; in TCRdb, only in-frame clones are kept and a portion is missing. This sample yields approximately 670,000 clones, of which 85% to 90% are seen a single time; about 0.24% belongs to the top ten. V lost 6 bases and J lost 7, with 19 bases in between. The CDR3 covers 16 residues. Germline assignment: CDR1 SGHAT and CDR2 FQNNGV. V is TRBV11-2 and J is TRBJ1-6; D not certain. This TCR was recovered from a woman aged 18-30 years with acute or convalescent COVID-19. The specimen sequenced was peripheral blood. The CDR3 nucleotides are TGTGCCAGCAGGGCAACGGGAGCTAGAGGCAATTCACCCCTCCACTTT. Translated: CASRATGARGNSPLHF.